The 16 T cell receptor beta chains given below trace back to one sample, sequenced in a study of T cell responses to AZD1222 COVID-19 vaccine (dated by TCRdb to about 2021). According to the study, the label for this sample's time point signals: baseline before first vaccination. The library was produced with the immunoSEQ multiplex PCR assay. Here the immuneACCESS table is served through TCRdb, limited to in-frame sequences with V and J called. Missing clones are a known gap in these copies; in checked studies unresolved V genes cover under half, and the rest lacks a known reason. The table for this sample lists roughly 110,000 clones; around 81% of them were counted only once. About 9.5% of the sample is in the top ten clones. Material: peripheral blood, obtained on day 0 of AZD1222 vaccination. The receptors were sampled from an adult in good health.

This rearrangement joins TRBV15 to TRBJ1-5, with D possibly being TRBD1 (6 bases). This CDR3 comprises 15 residues. Germline loops: CDR1 LNHNV, CDR2 YYDKDF (reference sequence). The germline V and J ends were trimmed by 0 bases and 7 bases, with 13 bases remaining between them. The CDR3 DNA reads TGTGCCACCAGCAGAGAGGTGGGGGCCCAGCAGCCCCAGCATTTT. This encodes CATSREVGAQQPQHF.

Only a few counts were recorded for this clone. The genes are TRBV21-1 and TRBJ1-3; the DNA was not used to check the table's D call, TRBD1. TRBV21-1 is termed a pseudogene. CDR3 length equals 14 residues. CDR3 DNA: TGTGCCAGCAGTCCCAGGGGCACTGGAAACACCATATATTTT. It specifies CASSPRGTGNTIYF.

CDR3 region: CASSDRAAYGYTF. The CDR3 region has the DNA TGTGCCAGCAGTGATAGGGCCGCCTATGGCTACACCTTC. The genes are TRBV27 and TRBJ1-2; no definite D call. CDR1 and CDR2 from the germline V gene are MNHEY and SMNVEV (reference sequence). CDR3 length: 13 residues. The V end lost 5 bases, the J end lost 4 bases, and 11 bases lay between the germline ends.

Remarks on this clone: The sample holds other DNA sequences that translate to the same CDR3. V and J are TRBV5-1 and TRBJ2-2; the match to TRBD1 covers 7 bases. This CDR3 has 15 amino acids. Germline V lookup: CDR1 SGHRS, CDR2 YFSETQ. Unmatched junction bases numbered 1, after V lost 2 bases and J lost 0 bases. CDR3 sequence reads: CASSFGQANTGELFF. The CDR3 DNA sequence: TGCGCCAGCAGCTTTGGACAGGCGAACACCGGGGAGCTGTTTTTT. Variable domain in full (rest from reference TRBV5-1 and TRBJ2-2): KAGVTQTPRYLIKTRGQQVTLSCSPISGHRSVSWYQQTPGQGLQFLFEYFSETQRNKGNFPGRFSGRQFSNSRSEMNVSTLELGDSALYLCASSFGQANTGELFFGEGSRLTVL.

The V and J genes are TRBV7-2 and TRBJ1-4; D ambiguous. This CDR3 is built from 15 residues. The germline V and J ends were trimmed by 5 bases and 4 bases, with 14 bases remaining between them. CDR1 SGHTA and CDR2 FQGNSA come from the germline V gene. The CDR3 sequence is CASSKALRLNEKLFF. CDR3 bases: TGTGCCAGCAGCAAGGCACTGCGTCTTAATGAAAAACTGTTTTTT.

The genes are TRBV19 and TRBJ1-2; 7 bases map to TRBD1. V dropped 7 bases and J dropped 2; count of bases not matched to a gene: 10. The germline V gene encodes CDR1 LNHDA and CDR2 SQIVND (reference sequence). The CDR3 has 15 amino acids. CDR3 DNA sequence: TGTGCCAGTATCCGGACGACAGGGAGGAACTATGGCTACACCTTC. This encodes CASIRTTGRNYGYTF.

The chain carries TRBV7-9 and TRBJ1-2; 9 bases map to TRBD1. This CDR3 region has 16 residues. Trimming cost V 5 bases and J 1 base; bases outside gene matches: 8. Germline CDR1 SEHNR, CDR2 FQNEAQ (reference sequence). CDR3 loop: CASSARTGVLNYGYTF. The CDR3 coding sequence is TGTGCCAGCAGCGCGCGGACAGGGGTCCTTAACTATGGCTACACCTTC.

The chain couples TRBV5-1 to TRBJ2-3, with D unclear. With 4 bases removed from V and 5 bases from J, the gap between germline ends came to 14 bases. Germline CDR1 reads SGHRS; CDR2 reads YFSETQ. The length of the CDR3 is 14 residues. Here the CDR3 DNA reads TGCGCCAGCAGCCAGCCCCCGGCCAGAGATACGCAGTATTTT. Translation gives CASSQPPARDTQYF.

V is TRBV7-8 and J is TRBJ1-4; a weak D match, TRBD1 (5 bases). Germline V lookup: CDR1 SGHVS, CDR2 FQNEAQ. The CDR3 has 15 amino acids. V lost 1 base and J lost 7, with 13 bases in between. In DNA form, the CDR3 reads TGTGCCAGCAGCTTAGGAGGGGCCCTGGGTGAAAAACTGTTTTTT. It encodes CASSLGGALGEKLFF.

This chain links TRBV5-1 with TRBJ2-2; tentative D call: TRBD1 (7 bases). Germline values: CDR1 SGHRS, CDR2 YFSETQ. Trimming left V 2 bases short and J 7 bases short, with 12 bases between. The CDR3 loop spans 14 amino acids. The CDR3 loop is CASSFGGGNGELFF. CDR3 nucleotide sequence: TGCGCCAGCAGCTTTGGAGGGGGCAACGGGGAGCTGTTTTTT.

The CDR3 nucleotides are TGTGCCACCAGCTCACCGGGTGTCAGCAATCAGCCCCAGCATTTT. Amino acids: CATSSPGVSNQPQHF. J is TRBJ1-5 and V is TRBV15, with D hard to call. The V gene lost 5 bases and the J gene lost 1 base, with 12 bases spanning the gap. This CDR3 spans 15 amino acids. Looked up from germline, CDR1 is LNHNV and CDR2 is YYDKDF (reference sequence).

V usage is TRBV5-1 and J usage is TRBJ1-4; no reliable D call. V lost 2 bases and J lost 8, with 10 bases in between. There are 13 residues in the CDR3. From germline, CDR1 is SGHRS and CDR2 YFSETQ. This CDR3 is CASSFGGGEKLFF. CDR3 bases: TGCGCCAGCAGCTTCGGAGGCGGGGAAAAACTGTTTTTT. The variable domain in full, with the rest retrieved from reference TRBV5-1 and TRBJ1-4, is KAGVTQTPRYLIKTRGQQVTLSCSPISGHRSVSWYQQTPGQGLQFLFEYFSETQRNKGNFPGRFSGRQFSNSRSEMNVSTLELGDSALYLCASSFGGGEKLFFGSGTQLSVL.

The rearrangement uses TRBV18 and TRBJ1-1; D is unresolved. CDR3 length: 14 amino acids. The germline V gene has CDR1 KGHSH and CDR2 LQKENI. Trimming removed 3 bases from V and 5 bases from J, with 13 bases in between. This CDR3 reads CASSPTAPGTEAFF. The DNA for the CDR3 is TGTGCCAGCTCACCTACCGCCCCGGGGACTGAAGCTTTCTTT. Using reference TRBV18 and TRBJ1-1 for the parts outside the CDR3, the full variable domain is NAGVMQNPRHLVRRRGQEARLRCSPMKGHSHVYWYRQLPEEGLKFMVYLQKENIIDESGMPKERFSAEFPKEGPSILRIQQVVRGDSAAYFCASSPTAPGTEAFFGQGTRLTVV.

V and J are TRBV9 and TRBJ2-1, with D perhaps TRBD1 (5 bases). The V end lost 2 bases, the J end lost 5 bases, and 8 bases lay between the germline ends. The CDR3 sequence is 13 residues long. The V gene's germline CDR1 is SGDLS and CDR2 YYNGEE. The DNA for the CDR3 is TGTGCCAGCAGCGTTGACAGCAACAATGAGCAGTTCTTC. Translated, it gives CASSVDSNNEQFF.

The rearrangement joins TRBV6-6 to TRBJ2-7; 7 bases fit TRBD1. The CDR3 covers 14 residues. V dropped 6 bases and J dropped 3; count of bases not matched to a gene: 8. Germline CDR1 is MNHNY and CDR2 is SVGAGI (reference sequence). The CDR3: CASSPSGTVYEQYF. CDR3 bases: TGTGCCAGCAGCCCATCCGGGACAGTCTACGAGCAGTACTTC.

The genes are TRBV21-1 and TRBJ2-5; no DNA check was done on the table's D call, TRBD1. TRBV21-1 is a known pseudogene. The CDR3 contains 13 residues. The CDR3 loop is CANIGPLQETQYF. For the CDR3, the DNA is TGTGCCAACATTGGGCCCCTCCAAGAGACCCAGTACTTC.